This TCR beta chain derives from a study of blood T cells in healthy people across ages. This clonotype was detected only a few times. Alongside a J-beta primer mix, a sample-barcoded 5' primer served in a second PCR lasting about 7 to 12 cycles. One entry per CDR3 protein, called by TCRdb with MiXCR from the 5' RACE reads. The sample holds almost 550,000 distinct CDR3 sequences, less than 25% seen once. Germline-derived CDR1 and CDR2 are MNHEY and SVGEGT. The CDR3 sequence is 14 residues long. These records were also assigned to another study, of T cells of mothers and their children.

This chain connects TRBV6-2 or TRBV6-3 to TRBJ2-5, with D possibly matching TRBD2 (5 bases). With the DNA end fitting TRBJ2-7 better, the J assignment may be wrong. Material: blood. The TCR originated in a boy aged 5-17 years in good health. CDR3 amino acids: CASRTTGRSYEQYF. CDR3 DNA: TGTGCCAGCAGAACGACGGGAAGATCCTACGAGCAGTACTTC.